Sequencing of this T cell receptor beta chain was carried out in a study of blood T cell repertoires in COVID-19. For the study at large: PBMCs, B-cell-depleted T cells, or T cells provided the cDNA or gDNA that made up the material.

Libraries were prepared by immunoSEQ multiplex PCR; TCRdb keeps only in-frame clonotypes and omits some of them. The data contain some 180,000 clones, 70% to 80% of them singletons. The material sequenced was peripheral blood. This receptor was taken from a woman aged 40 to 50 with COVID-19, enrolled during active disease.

CDR3 amino acids: CASSQDLGAYNEQFF. The CDR3 region has the DNA TGTGCCAGCAGCCAAGACCTAGGCGCCTACAATGAGCAGTTCTTC. The V gene is TRBV3-1 (or the pseudogene TRBV3-2), the J gene TRBJ2-1; D is ambiguous. The length of the CDR3 is 15 residues. Germline V lookup: CDR1 LGHDT, CDR2 YNNKEL (reference sequence). Trimming took off 0 bases at V and 2 bases at J, with 8 bases between the two ends.